Below, 19 T cell receptor beta chains from the same sample are listed, as sequenced in a study of blood T cell repertoires in COVID-19. Some clones are missing from TCRdb's copy, which holds only in-frame ones; the method was immunoSEQ multiplex PCR. Of roughly 250,000 clones in the sample, roughly nine tenths were seen once. Sequenced: PBMCs or T cells enriched from blood (not recorded which). The receptors originated from a woman aged 18-30 years who had recovered from COVID-19.

In nucleotides, the CDR3 is TGTGCCAGCAGCGACCGACTAGATACGCAGTATTTT. This sequence encodes CASSDRLDTQYF. This rearrangement joins TRBV9 to TRBJ2-3; unclear D gene. The germline V gene has CDR1 SGDLS and CDR2 YYNGEE. The CDR3 contains 12 residues. V dropped 3 bases and J dropped 5 bases, with 7 bases sitting between them.

The chain couples TRBV6-5 to TRBJ1-2; no definite D call. V was clipped by 3 bases and J by 1 base, with 12 bases between them. Germline assignment: CDR1 MNHEY and CDR2 SVGAGI. The CDR3 length is 15 residues. CDR3 region: CASSYSPRGNYGYTF. CDR3 bases: TGTGCCAGCAGTTATTCCCCTCGGGGTAACTATGGCTACACCTTC.

V usage is TRBV6-5 and J usage is TRBJ1-2; TRBD1 aligns across 10 bases. The length of the CDR3 is 12 residues. With V trimmed by 11 bases and J by 8 bases, 8 bases remained unmatched. CDR1 and CDR2 (germline): MNHEY, SVGAGI. CDR3 in amino acids: CACRDRGRGYTF. CDR3 nucleotides: TGTGCCTGCCGAGACAGGGGGCGAGGCTACACCTTC.

The V call is TRBV19, the J call TRBJ2-7; no clear D. CDR3 length: 11 residues. V dropped 11 bases and J dropped 3 bases, with 11 bases sitting between them. Germline V gene lookup returns CDR1 LNHDA and CDR2 SQIVND (reference sequence). CDR3 protein: CACVRLYEQYF. DNA for the CDR3: TGTGCCTGTGTGCGCCTCTACGAGCAGTACTTC.

The rearrangement joins TRBV2 to TRBJ2-7; 11 bases line up with TRBD2. The CDR3 consists of 14 residues. The V and J ends lost 5 bases and 6 bases, in that order; junction bases with no gene match: 6. Germline V lookup: CDR1 SNHLY, CDR2 FYNNEI. The CDR3 is CASSLAGGVREQYF. DNA of the CDR3: TGTGCCAGCAGTCTAGCGGGGGGCGTTCGCGAGCAGTACTTC.

V and J are TRBV5-1 and TRBJ1-1, with TRBD1 matching 7 bases. Germline CDR1 and CDR2: SGHRS and YFSETQ. This CDR3 region has 19 residues. V gave up 0 bases and J gave up 4 bases; unmatched junction bases: 18. CDR3 protein: CASSLVGWTGQGVSTEAFF. The CDR3 DNA reads TGCGCCAGCAGCTTGGTTGGGTGGACGGGGCAGGGGGTTAGCACTGAAGCTTTCTTT.

This clone was seen a few times. The chain joins TRBV6-5 to TRBJ1-1; TRBD1 is a possible D gene (5 bases). Looked up from germline, CDR1 is MNHEY and CDR2 is SVGAGI. The CDR3 is 13 amino acids. V lost 6 bases, J lost 8 bases, and 16 bases lay in between. The CDR3 sequence: CASSRGGVGEAFF. The DNA of the CDR3 is TGTGCCAGCAGCCGCGGGGGGGTCGGAGAAGCTTTCTTT.

This clone was detected once. The chain uses TRBV19 and TRBJ1-4; TRBD1 matches 9 bases. CDR1 is LNHDA, CDR2 SQIVND, per germline (reference sequence). The CDR3 is 15 amino acids. Unmatched junction bases numbered 6, after V lost 5 bases and J lost 5 bases. The CDR3 nucleotides read TGTGCCAGTAGTCTCCCGGGACAGGGAAATGAAAAACTGTTTTTT. Encoded protein: CASSLPGQGNEKLFF.

V and J are TRBV5-1 and TRBJ1-3, with no clear D. V lost 4 bases and J 9 bases, leaving 17 bases between the germline ends. Germline CDR1 and CDR2: SGHRS and YFSETQ. The CDR3 totals 14 residues. Here the CDR3 DNA reads TGCGCCAGCAGCCCCGCGACGGGGTCCGCCACCATATATTTT. Amino acids: CASSPATGSATIYF.

The V and J genes are TRBV3-1 (or the pseudogene TRBV3-2) and TRBJ1-1; D gene unclear. The CDR3 extends over 15 amino acids. Trimming shortened V by 0 bases and J by 3 bases, and 11 bases separated the two germline ends. Germline lookup yields CDR1 LGHDT and CDR2 YNNKEL (reference sequence). For the CDR3, the DNA is TGTGCCAGCAGCCAAGATGGGCAGGTCGACACTGAAGCTTTCTTT. This gives the protein CASSQDGQVDTEAFF.

This chain links TRBV5-1 with TRBJ1-1, with D maybe TRBD1 (6 bases). The germline V gene encodes CDR1 SGHRS and CDR2 YFSETQ. CDR3 length: 15 residues. V was cut by 0 bases and J by 2 bases, with 11 bases left in between. CDR3 sequence reads: CASSLDPGVNTEAFF. CDR3 nucleotides: TGCGCCAGCAGCTTGGATCCAGGGGTTAACACTGAAGCTTTCTTT.

The V gene is TRBV19, the J gene TRBJ1-4; 7 bases agree with TRBD1. From germline, CDR1 is LNHDA and CDR2 SQIVND (reference sequence). V was pared by 3 bases and J by 6 bases, with 10 bases of the junction left unmatched. The CDR3 contains 16 residues. This CDR3 is CASSIGRGRKDEKLFF. In DNA form, the CDR3 reads TGTGCCAGTAGTATTGGAAGGGGGCGAAAGGATGAAAAACTGTTTTTT.

This sequence joins TRBV12-3 or TRBV12-4 and TRBJ2-7, with D perhaps matching TRBD2 (5 bases). Trimming took off 6 bases at V and 2 bases at J, with 11 bases between the two ends. The CDR3 has 13 amino acids. The CDR3 DNA follows: TGTGCCAGCAGCCCCGGGATTACCTACGAGCAGTACTTC. Its translation: CASSPGITYEQYF.

This clone is a singleton in its sample. This chain links TRBV15 with TRBJ2-1; 7 positions agree with TRBD1. The V gene's germline CDR1 is LNHNV and CDR2 YYDKDF (reference sequence). The CDR3 extends over 15 amino acids. V shed 3 bases, J shed 1 base, and the junction held 3 bases outside the gene matches. CDR3 bases: TGTGCCACCAGCAGGCCAGGGGGATCCTACAATGAGCAGTTCTTC. It encodes CATSRPGGSYNEQFF.

V is TRBV6-5 and J is TRBJ2-7; TRBD1 might be the D (6 bases). This CDR3 has 14 amino acids. Trimming removed 6 bases from V and 2 bases from J, with 14 bases in between. Germline V gene lookup returns CDR1 MNHEY and CDR2 SVGAGI. The CDR3 coding sequence is TGTGCCAGCAGCTGGACAGTTATGACCTACGAGCAGTACTTC. Translated: CASSWTVMTYEQYF.

V is TRBV5-1 and J is TRBJ1-5, with D possibly TRBD1 on 6 matching bases. Looked up from germline, CDR1 is SGHRS and CDR2 is YFSETQ. Trimming removed 7 bases from V and 3 bases from J, with 23 bases in between. The CDR3 has 17 residues. As DNA, the CDR3 is TGCGCCAGCCCCGGAAAGGACAGACACCATTTCAATCAGCCCCAGCATTTT. Protein: CASPGKDRHHFNQPQHF.

Only one count was recorded for this clone. The chain links TRBV9 to TRBJ2-3, with TRBD2 matching 7 bases. The CDR3 loop spans 16 amino acids. Unmatched junction bases numbered 8, after V lost 4 bases and J lost 0 bases. The germline gives CDR1 SGDLS, CDR2 YYNGEE. This chain's CDR3 is CASSTRFGGSTDTQYF. DNA of the CDR3: TGTGCCAGCAGCACCCGTTTCGGGGGGAGCACAGATACGCAGTATTTT.

This chain links TRBV4-1 with TRBJ1-2; tentatively, D is TRBD1 (5 bases). The V end was cut by 1 base, the J end by 2 bases, with 14 bases between. The germline V gene encodes CDR1 MGHRA and CDR2 YSYEKL. The CDR3 runs 16 residues. CDR3 DNA sequence: TGCGCCAGCAGCCAAGTGGGGGACTTAAGAAACTATGGCTACACCTTC. Encoded protein: CASSQVGDLRNYGYTF.

This rearrangement joins TRBV18 to TRBJ1-1, with D tentatively TRBD1 (5 bases). The CDR3 consists of 16 residues. Germline V CDR1 and CDR2: KGHSH, LQKENI. V was trimmed by 1 base and J by 3 bases, leaving 15 bases between them. CDR3 coding DNA: TGTGCCAGCTCACCACAGGGGCTTTCTAGAGACACTGAAGCTTTCTTT. Translating it yields CASSPQGLSRDTEAFF.